This paragraph reports one TCR beta chain. Its antigen is not identified. The method was immunoSEQ multiplex PCR; TCRdb's version includes in-frame clones alone and lacks a portion of them. Of approximately 10,000 clones listed, about 78% are singletons. The sample comes from a study of early stage breast cancer tumors. Study-wide results and caveats: Tumor and normal breast were distinguished via blood comparison in about 90% of the 16 patients. Tumors had roughly 2.5-fold higher T cell density than normal breast.

Germline loops: CDR1 SGHRS, CDR2 YFSETQ. V was clipped by 4 bases and J by 4 bases, with 12 bases between them. The CDR3 length is 14 residues. The source of this sequence is a person aged 35-50 years with breast cancer. The chain links TRBV5-1 to TRBJ1-5; TRBD1 might be the D (5 bases). The sequencing sample was made of breast tumor tissue. As DNA, the CDR3 is TGCGCCAGCAGCCCCGGGACTTCGAATCAGCCCCAGCATTTT. This sequence encodes CASSPGTSNQPQHF.